This TCR beta chain was identified in a study of blood T cell repertoires in COVID-19. On the study more broadly: Sites in the United States, Italy and Spain provided acute and convalescent COVID-19 samples.

Repertoires were generated with immunoSEQ multiplex PCR, while TCRdb's copy carries only in-frame clones and drops some. The sample includes 200,000 to 300,000 clones, just under 90% of them seen just once. The germline V gene has CDR1 SGHNT and CDR2 YYREEE (reference sequence). The CDR3 runs to 13 residues. Trimming stripped 1 base from V and 4 bases from J, with 9 bases between. Participant ages covered about 18 to 89 years across some 25 US areas. Grouping used clinical history reported by participants in a survey and questionnaire. The chain employs TRBV5-4 and TRBJ2-7, with D possibly TRBD1 on 5 matching bases. The material sequenced was PBMCs or T cells enriched from blood (not recorded which). The clonotype was recovered from a woman in her twenties or thirties with acute COVID-19. This CDR3 is CASSLTGEYEQYF. The CDR3 DNA sequence: TGTGCCAGCAGCTTGACAGGAGAGTACGAGCAGTACTTC.